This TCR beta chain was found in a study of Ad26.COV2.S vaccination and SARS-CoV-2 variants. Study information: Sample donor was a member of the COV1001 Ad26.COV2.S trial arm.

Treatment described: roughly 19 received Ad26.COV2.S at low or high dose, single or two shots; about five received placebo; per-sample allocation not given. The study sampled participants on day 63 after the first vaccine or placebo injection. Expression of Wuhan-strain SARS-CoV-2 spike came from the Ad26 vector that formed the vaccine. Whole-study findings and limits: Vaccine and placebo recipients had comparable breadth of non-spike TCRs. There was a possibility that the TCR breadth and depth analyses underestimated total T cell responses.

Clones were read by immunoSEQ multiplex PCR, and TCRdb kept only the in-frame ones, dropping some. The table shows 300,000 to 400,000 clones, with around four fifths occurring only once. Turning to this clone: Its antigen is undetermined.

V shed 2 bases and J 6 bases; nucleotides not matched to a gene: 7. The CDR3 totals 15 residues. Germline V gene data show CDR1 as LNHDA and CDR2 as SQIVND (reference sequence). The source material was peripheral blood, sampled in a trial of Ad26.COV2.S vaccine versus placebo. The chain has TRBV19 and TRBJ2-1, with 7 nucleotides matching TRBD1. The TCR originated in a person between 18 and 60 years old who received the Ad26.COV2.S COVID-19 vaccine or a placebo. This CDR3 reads CASSIRQGQGNEQFF. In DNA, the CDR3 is TGTGCCAGTAGTATACGACAGGGTCAGGGCAATGAGCAGTTCTTC.